The 14 T cell receptor beta chains reported below all come from one sample, sequenced in a study of blood T cell repertoires in COVID-19 (TCRdb year 2020). Library preparation was by the immunoSEQ multiplex PCR assay. The table comes from immuneACCESS by way of TCRdb, which keeps in-frame sequences with V and J called. Part of the clones is missing from these tables; in studies checked, under half for an unresolved V gene and the rest for unknown reasons. Recorded for this sample are fewer than 200,000 clones; about four fifths of them occurred a single time. The ten largest account for under 8% of the sample. The sequenced sample consisted of peripheral blood. The receptors were sampled from a man aged 55 to 70 with acute or convalescent COVID-19.

The V gene is TRBV4-3, the J gene TRBJ1-6; 9 bases are shared with TRBD1. V shed 0 bases, J shed 10 bases, and the junction held 4 bases outside the gene matches. Germline V CDR1 and CDR2: LGHNA, YSLEER. The CDR3 totals 15 residues. This chain's CDR3 is CASSQEGQGKSPLHF. The CDR3 DNA is TGCGCCAGCAGCCAAGAAGGACAGGGGAAGTCACCCCTCCACTTT.

This rearrangement joins TRBV6-5 to TRBJ1-2, with D tentatively TRBD1 (6 bases). Germline V gene data show CDR1 as MNHEY and CDR2 as SVGAGI. V lost 0 bases to trimming and J lost 13 bases, with 15 bases between them. The CDR3 is 13 residues long. For the CDR3, the DNA is TGTGCCAGCAGTTACTCGCAGGGGCGCCTTTTCACCTTC. Translating it yields CASSYSQGRLFTF.

The V and J genes are TRBV12-5 and TRBJ2-7; TRBD1 matches 7 bases. The CDR3 has 14 residues. The germline CDR1 and CDR2 sequences are LGHNT and FRNRAP. V shed 7 bases and J 3 bases; nucleotides not matched to a gene: 9. CDR3 residues: CASATRTGFYEQYF. In DNA, the CDR3 is TGTGCTAGTGCCACCCGGACAGGTTTCTACGAGCAGTACTTC.

The chain recombines TRBV27 with TRBJ1-2, with D unresolved. V lost 2 bases and J 1 base, leaving 14 bases between the germline ends. Germline CDR1 reads MNHEY; CDR2 reads SMNVEV (reference sequence). CDR3 length equals 16 residues. Written as DNA, the CDR3 is TGTGCCAGCAGTTTAAAAGCGGCAGCGCTTAACTATGGCTACACCTTC. The encoded protein is CASSLKAAALNYGYTF.

This clone was seen once. The chain employs TRBV3-1 (or the pseudogene TRBV3-2) and TRBJ2-3, with D perhaps TRBD2 (5 bases). Trimming cost V 4 bases and J 1 base, with 12 bases left between them. This CDR3 spans 15 amino acids. Germline V lookup: CDR1 LGHDT, CDR2 YNNKEL (reference sequence). CDR3 region: CASSPSPAGTDTQYF. In nucleotides, the CDR3 is TGTGCCAGCAGCCCCAGCCCAGCGGGCACAGATACGCAGTATTTT.

This clone has a handful of counts. V is TRBV7-8 and J is TRBJ2-2, with 11 bases lining up with TRBD2. This CDR3 is built from 17 residues. V trimming: 5 bases; J trimming: 4 bases; junction bases outside the gene matches: 9. Per the germline V gene, CDR1 is SGHVS and CDR2 is FQNEAQ. DNA for the CDR3: TGTGCCAGCAGCAGCCAACTAGCGGGAGAGGTCACCGGGGAGCTGTTTTTT. Translating gives CASSSQLAGEVTGELFF. Based on the CDR3 plus reference TRBV7-8 and TRBJ2-2, the full variable domain is GAGVSQSPRYKVAKRGQDVALRCDPISGHVSLFWYQQALGQGPEFLTYFQNEAQLDKSGLPSDRFFAERPEGSVSTLKIQRTQQEDSAVYLCASSSQLAGEVTGELFFGEGSRLTVL.

In nucleotides, the CDR3 is TGTGCCAGCAGCCTTCTACAGGGGTCGGGCACTGAAGCTTTCTTT. Protein: CASSLLQGSGTEAFF. V and J are TRBV7-9 and TRBJ1-1; the match to TRBD1 covers 7 bases. V lost 5 bases and J lost 4; bases outside the gene matches: 10. Germline V lookup: CDR1 SEHNR, CDR2 FQNEAQ (reference sequence). The CDR3 consists of 15 residues.

The rearrangement joins TRBV15 to TRBJ2-1; possible D gene TRBD1, 6 bases. Germline CDR1 reads LNHNV; CDR2 reads YYDKDF (reference sequence). The CDR3 is 14 amino acids. Trimming removed 3 bases at V and 5 bases at J, with 11 bases between. CDR3 sequence: CATSSLRGNNEQFF. The CDR3 DNA follows: TGTGCCACCAGCAGCCTCAGGGGAAACAATGAGCAGTTCTTC. The variable domain in full, with the rest retrieved from reference TRBV15 and TRBJ2-1, is DAMVIQNPRYQVTQFGKPVTLSCSQTLNHNVMYWYQQKSSQAPKLLFHYYDKDFNNEADTPDNFQSRRPNTSFCFLDIRSPGLGDTAMYLCATSSLRGNNEQFFGPGTRLTVL.

The J gene is TRBJ1-4, the V gene TRBV20-1; D gene unclear. In germline, CDR1 is DFQATT, CDR2 SNEGSKA (reference sequence). V was trimmed by 3 bases and J by 7 bases, leaving 15 bases between them. The CDR3 sequence is 14 residues long. CDR3 protein: CSASVRGGGEKLFF. The DNA for the CDR3 is TGCAGTGCTAGTGTCCGGGGAGGTGGTGAAAAACTGTTTTTT.

The gene calls are TRBV2 and TRBJ1-5; D unclear. The CDR3 covers 13 residues. The V end lost 7 bases, the J end lost 5 bases, and 12 bases lay between the germline ends. Germline CDR1 is SNHLY and CDR2 is FYNNEI. Here the CDR3 DNA reads TGTGCCAGCATTCGAAAGCCGGATCAGCCCCAGCATTTT. It yields the protein CASIRKPDQPQHF.

The rearrangement joins TRBV11-1 to TRBJ2-7, with D possibly matching TRBD1 (6 bases). V lost 8 bases and J lost 3, with 20 bases in between. Germline values: CDR1 SGHAT, CDR2 FQDESV (reference sequence). The length of the CDR3 is 15 residues. CDR3 sequence reads: CASQKAQGHFYEQYF. The CDR3 nucleotides are TGTGCCAGCCAGAAAGCCCAGGGACACTTCTACGAGCAGTACTTC.

Remarks on this clone: Other nucleotide sequences from this sample produce the same CDR3. V and J are TRBV19 and TRBJ1-6; perhaps TRBD1 as D (6 bases). The CDR3 sequence is 15 residues long. In germline, CDR1 is LNHDA, CDR2 SQIVND (reference sequence). V lost 5 bases to trimming and J lost 9 bases, with 17 bases between them. Written as DNA, the CDR3 is TGTGCCAGTAGTCTCTCCCACAGGGATAGTTCACCCCTCCACTTT. Translated: CASSLSHRDSSPLHF.

The rearrangement joins TRBV3-1 (or the pseudogene TRBV3-2) to TRBJ1-4; 8 bases line up with TRBD1. The CDR3 runs to 13 residues. Looked up from germline, CDR1 is LGHDT and CDR2 is YNNKEL (reference sequence). The J segment lost 12 bases and the V segment lost 4 bases, leaving 7 bases of the junction unmatched. The CDR3 sequence: CASSLQGGGELFF. As DNA, the CDR3 is TGTGCCAGCAGCCTACAGGGGGGAGGTGAACTGTTTTTT.

The CDR3: CASSLTGTITDTQYF. The CDR3 coding sequence is TGTGCCAGCAGCTTAACAGGGACTATCACAGATACGCAGTATTTT. This rearrangement joins TRBV7-3 to TRBJ2-3, with TRBD2 matching over 7 bases. The ends lost 0 bases at V and 2 bases at J; junction bases unmatched: 2. Germline V gene sequence: CDR1 SGHTA, CDR2 FQGTGA. This CDR3 contains 15 residues. The variable domain in full, with the rest retrieved from reference TRBV7-3 and TRBJ2-3, is GAGVSQTPSNKVTEKGKYVELRCDPISGHTALYWYRQSLGQGPEFLIYFQGTGAADDSGLPNDRFFAVRPEGSVSTLKIQRTERGDSAVYLCASSLTGTITDTQYFGPGTRLTVL.